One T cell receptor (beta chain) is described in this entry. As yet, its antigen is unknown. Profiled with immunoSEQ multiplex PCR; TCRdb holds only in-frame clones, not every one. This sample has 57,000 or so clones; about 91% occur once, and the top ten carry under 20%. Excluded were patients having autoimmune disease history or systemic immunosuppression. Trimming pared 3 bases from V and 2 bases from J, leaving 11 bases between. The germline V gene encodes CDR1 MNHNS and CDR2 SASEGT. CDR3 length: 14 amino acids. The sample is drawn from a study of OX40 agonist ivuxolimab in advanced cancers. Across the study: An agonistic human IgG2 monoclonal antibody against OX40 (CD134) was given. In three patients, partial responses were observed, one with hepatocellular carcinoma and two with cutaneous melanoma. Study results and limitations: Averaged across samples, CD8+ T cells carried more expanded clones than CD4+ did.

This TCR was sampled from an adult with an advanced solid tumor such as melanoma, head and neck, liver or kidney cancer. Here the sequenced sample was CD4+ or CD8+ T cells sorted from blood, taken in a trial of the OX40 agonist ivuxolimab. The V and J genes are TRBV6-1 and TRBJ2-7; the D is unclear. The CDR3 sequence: CASSDPDGTYEQYF. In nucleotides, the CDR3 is TGTGCCAGCAGTGACCCCGACGGAACCTACGAGCAGTACTTC.